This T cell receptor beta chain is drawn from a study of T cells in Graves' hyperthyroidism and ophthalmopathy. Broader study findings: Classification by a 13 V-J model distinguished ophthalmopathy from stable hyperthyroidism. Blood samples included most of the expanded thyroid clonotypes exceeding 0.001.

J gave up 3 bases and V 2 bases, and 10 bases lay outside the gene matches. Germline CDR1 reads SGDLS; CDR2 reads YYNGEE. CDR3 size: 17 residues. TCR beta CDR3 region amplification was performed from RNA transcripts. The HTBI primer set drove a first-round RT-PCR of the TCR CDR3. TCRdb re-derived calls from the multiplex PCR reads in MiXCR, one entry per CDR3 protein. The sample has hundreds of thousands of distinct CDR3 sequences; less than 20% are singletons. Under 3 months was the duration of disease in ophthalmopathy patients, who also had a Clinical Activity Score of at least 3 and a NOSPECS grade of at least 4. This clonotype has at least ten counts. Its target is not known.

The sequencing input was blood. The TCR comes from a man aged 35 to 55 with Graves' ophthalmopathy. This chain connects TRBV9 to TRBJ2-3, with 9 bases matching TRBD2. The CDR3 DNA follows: TGTGCCAGCAGCGTCCTCTCCTGGGCGGGGGGGACAGATACGCAGTATTTT. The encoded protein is CASSVLSWAGGTDTQYF.